This T cell receptor (beta chain) is drawn from a study of CD8 T cells in ankylosing spondylitis. Researchers built TCR beta libraries using quantitative 5'-RACE with molecular barcodes. TCRdb reprocessed the 5' RACE reads with MiXCR, giving one entry per CDR3 protein. Of some 130,000 distinct CDR3 sequences in the sample, 7% to 9% were seen once. The sample holds many counts of this clonotype. Its antigen is currently unknown. Germline CDR1 is SQVTM and CDR2 is ANQGSEA. With 3 bases clipped from V and 4 bases from J, the junction kept 5 bases outside the gene matches. This CDR3 is 13 amino acids long. Study conclusions and caveats: The authors reported significant enrichment of disease-linked clones in matched ankylosing spondylitis synovial fluid. Characteristic of ankylosing spondylitis blood, it appeared, was a TCR beta motif comprising several highly homologous variants.

Sequencing was carried out using synovial fluid, either unsorted or a sorted T cell fraction (not recorded which). This chain connects TRBV29-1 to TRBJ1-2, with 7 bases that match TRBD1. The sequence was collected from a male donor with ankylosing spondylitis. CDR3 nucleotide sequence: TGCAGCGTTGATGACAGGGTGGGCTATGGCTACACCTTC. The encoded protein is CSVDDRVGYGYTF.